The 18 T cell receptor beta chains below all came from one sample that was sequenced in a study of OX40 agonist ivuxolimab in advanced cancers. The protocol used for the library was the immunoSEQ multiplex PCR assay. The source is immuneACCESS, and TCRdb retained only in-frame sequences with V and J called. Part of the clones is not carried over; for the studies checked, unresolved V genes explain less than half of this, and the remainder is unexplained. The sample table records 35,000 to 55,000 clones; around nine tenths of these occur just once. The ten largest clonotypes hold less than 15% of the sample. This material consisted of CD4+ or CD8+ T cells sorted from blood, taken in a trial of the OX40 agonist ivuxolimab. The source is an adult with an advanced solid tumor such as melanoma, head and neck, liver or kidney cancer.

The chain recombines TRBV21-1 with TRBJ2-2; TRBD2 reflects the table's D call only, with no check against the DNA. TRBV21-1 is tagged as a pseudogene. This CDR3 spans 18 amino acids. CDR3 nucleotides: TGTGCCAGCAGCAACCGGGACTCCGTCATGGTAGGGGCCGGGGAGCTGTTTTTT. Protein: CASSNRDSVMVGAGELFF.

There are a few counts of this clone. The chain employs TRBV30 and TRBJ1-2; TRBD1 matches at 7 bases. After removal of 1 base from V and 8 bases from J, the junction contained 1 base not matched to a gene. Germline V gives CDR1 GTSNPN, CDR2 SVGIG (reference sequence). The CDR3 extends over 11 amino acids. The CDR3 DNA follows: TGTGCCTGGAGTGACAGGGGCGGCTACACCTTC. The encoded protein is CAWSDRGGYTF.

The DNA of the CDR3 is TGTGCCAGTGGGCTGAACACTGAAGCTTTCTTT. It is translated as CASGLNTEAFF. This chain links TRBV27 with TRBJ1-1; D is unresolved. Looked up from germline, CDR1 is MNHEY and CDR2 is SMNVEV (reference sequence). Trimming removed 9 bases at V and 0 bases at J, with 5 bases between. The CDR3 consists of 11 residues.

The rearrangement uses TRBV19 and TRBJ2-1, with 7 bases lining up with TRBD2. Germline V gene sequence: CDR1 LNHDA, CDR2 SQIVND (reference sequence). Trimming removed 3 bases from V and 4 bases from J; junction bases left unmatched: 9. The CDR3 spans 16 residues. The CDR3 sequence is CASSMGGGLGYNEQFF. The CDR3 bases are TGTGCCAGTAGTATGGGGGGAGGACTAGGGTACAATGAGCAGTTCTTC.

The chain recombines TRBV5-1 with TRBJ1-3; the match to TRBD1 covers 7 bases. Germline loops: CDR1 SGHRS, CDR2 YFSETQ. V was pared by 0 bases and J by 0 bases, with 15 bases of the junction left unmatched. This CDR3 has 20 amino acids. The CDR3 reads CASSLAWDRYNRFSGNTIYF. CDR3 DNA: TGCGCCAGCAGCTTGGCCTGGGACAGATATAACCGCTTCTCTGGAAACACCATATATTTT.

The rearrangement uses TRBV27 and TRBJ2-7; D remains ambiguous. There are 14 residues in the CDR3. The V gene's germline CDR1 is MNHEY and CDR2 SMNVEV (reference sequence). V was shortened by 5 bases and J by 5 bases, with 16 bases between the two germline ends. CDR3 region: CASSTPPNSHEQYF. The CDR3 coding sequence is TGTGCCAGCAGTACGCCACCGAACAGTCACGAGCAGTACTTC.

The chain employs TRBV10-3 and TRBJ2-7, with 14 bases matching TRBD2. V gave up 6 bases and J gave up 0 bases; unmatched junction bases: 4. Per germline, CDR1 ENHRY and CDR2 SYGVKD. The CDR3 loop spans 16 amino acids. DNA for the CDR3: TGTGCCATCAGCGCCGGGACTAGCGGGGGCTCCTACGAGCAGTACTTC. Amino acid sequence: CAISAGTSGGSYEQYF.

J is TRBJ1-5 and V is TRBV30, with D possibly matching TRBD1 (6 bases). The CDR3 contains 15 residues. Germline CDR1 is GTSNPN and CDR2 is SVGIG (reference sequence). Trimming cost V 2 bases and J 2 bases, with 13 bases left between them. The CDR3 nucleotides read TGTGCCTGGAGTCACAGGGCTGGGGGCAATCAGCCCCAGCATTTT. It yields the protein CAWSHRAGGNQPQHF.

The chain joins TRBV25-1 to TRBJ1-2; 7 bases are a match to TRBD1. Per the germline V gene, CDR1 is MGHDK and CDR2 is SYGVNS. The CDR3 has 14 residues. Trimming cost V 4 bases and J 4 bases; bases outside gene matches: 6. CDR3 coding DNA: TGTGCCAGCAGTGGACCTGGGACAGTCTATGGCTACACCTTC. Translation gives CASSGPGTVYGYTF.

This chain joins TRBV6-6 and TRBJ2-7; no definite D call. CDR1 is MNHNY, CDR2 SVGAGI, per germline (reference sequence). V was shortened by 2 bases and J by 0 bases, with 14 bases between the two germline ends. The CDR3 is 16 residues long. The CDR3 coding sequence is TGTGCCAGCAGTTACCTAGTAGCCCGAGGCTCCTACGAGCAGTACTTC. Its translation: CASSYLVARGSYEQYF.

This clone was observed once. Germline and junction disagree at one end, which may indicate a read error. CDR3 DNA sequence: TGTGCCATCAGTGAGTCGGGACGGCCCCTGGGTTTT. Amino acid sequence: CAISESGRPLGF. This chain uses TRBV10-3 with TRBJ2-3; D assignment may be TRBD1 or TRBD2 (5 bases each). The V gene's germline CDR1 is ENHRY and CDR2 SYGVKD. This CDR3 spans 12 amino acids.

The chain couples TRBV5-1 to TRBJ2-1; no reliable D call. V was shortened by 4 bases and J by 5 bases, with 13 bases between the two germline ends. The CDR3 runs to 14 residues. Germline V gives CDR1 SGHRS, CDR2 YFSETQ. The CDR3 is CASSTGDKNNEQFF. The CDR3 DNA reads as TGCGCCAGCAGCACGGGCGACAAAAACAATGAGCAGTTCTTC.

This CDR3 reads CASSLNGQGAGETQYF. The CDR3 nucleotides are TGTGCCAGCAGCCTCAATGGACAGGGGGCAGGGGAGACCCAGTACTTC. V and J are TRBV7-3 and TRBJ2-5; 11 positions agree with TRBD1. CDR1 and CDR2 (germline): SGHTA, FQGTGA. The CDR3 covers 16 residues. V trimming: 5 bases; J trimming: 5 bases; junction bases outside the gene matches: 10.

The V and J genes are TRBV7-8 and TRBJ1-1; D gene uncertain. Looked up from germline, CDR1 is SGHVS and CDR2 is FQNEAQ. The CDR3 sequence is 14 residues long. V shed 7 bases and J shed 0 bases, with 12 bases lying between them. The DNA of the CDR3 is TGTGCCAGCACCTTGGCTGGGGTGAACACTGAAGCTTTCTTT. Protein sequence: CASTLAGVNTEAFF.

This clone has more than one count but fewer than ten. Here the CDR3 DNA reads TGTGCCAGTAGCATCGGGACTAGCGGGACCTACAATGAGCAGTTCTTC. Translating it yields CASSIGTSGTYNEQFF. J is TRBJ2-1 and V is TRBV19, with 13 positions matching TRBD2. There are 16 residues in the CDR3. Germline CDR1 is LNHDA and CDR2 is SQIVND (reference sequence). The V and J ends lost 6 bases and 2 bases, in that order; junction bases with no gene match: 4.

The rearrangement links TRBV5-1 to TRBJ2-3; 7 bases map to TRBD1. The V and J ends lost 4 bases and 3 bases, in that order; junction bases with no gene match: 11. This CDR3 is built from 16 residues. The germline V gene has CDR1 SGHRS and CDR2 YFSETQ. The CDR3, as DNA: TGCGCCAGCAGCCCTACGACAGGGTCAAGGACAGATACGCAGTATTTT. Protein sequence: CASSPTTGSRTDTQYF.

V is TRBV30 and J is TRBJ2-7, with a possible D match to TRBD1 (7 bases). Trimming left V 5 bases short and J 0 bases short, with 11 bases between. The CDR3 spans 13 residues. The V gene's germline CDR1 is GTSNPN and CDR2 SVGIG (reference sequence). CDR3 sequence: CAWSRDSSYEQYF. The DNA for the CDR3 is TGTGCCTGGTCGCGGGACAGCTCCTACGAGCAGTACTTC.

CDR3 coding DNA: TGTGCCTGGAGTAAGACAGGGATCCACGAGCAGTACTTC. Its translation is CAWSKTGIHEQYF. This chain connects TRBV30 to TRBJ2-7; 7 positions agree with TRBD1. Trimming at V came to 2 bases and at J to 5 bases, leaving 6 bases not matched to a gene. CDR3 size: 13 residues. Germline loops: CDR1 GTSNPN, CDR2 SVGIG (reference sequence).